This T cell receptor (beta chain) was sequenced for a study of T cell responses to AZD1222 COVID-19 vaccine. Some clones are missing from TCRdb's copy, which holds only in-frame ones; the method was immunoSEQ multiplex PCR. This sample yields 90,000 to 100,000 clones, of which 70% to 90% are seen a single time; 2.5% to 3% belongs to the top ten. V was clipped by 4 bases and J by 4 bases, with 9 bases between them. Germline loops: CDR1 LNHDA, CDR2 SQIVND (reference sequence). This CDR3 has 13 amino acids. The sample here was peripheral blood, taken on day 0 of AZD1222 vaccination. The V call is TRBV19, the J call TRBJ2-3; D possibly uses TRBD1 or TRBD2 (5 bases each). The receptor comes from an adult in good health. The CDR3 DNA reads TGTGCCAGTAGTAGGGACGGTTCAGATACGCAGTATTTT. Amino acid sequence: CASSRDGSDTQYF.